These 18 T cell receptor beta chains were all obtained from the same sample, sequenced in a study of early T cells in non-severe SARS-CoV-2 infection. One entry per CDR3 protein, called by TCRdb with MiXCR from the 5' RACE reads. Of more than 60,000 distinct CDR3 sequences listed, around 12% are singletons. Sequencing used whole blood, obtained at baseline. The receptors here all came from an adult who was a healthcare worker with PCR-confirmed SARS-CoV-2 infection or an uninfected control (not recorded which).

V is TRBV7-9 and J is TRBJ2-7; no reliable D call. The germline gives CDR1 SEHNR, CDR2 FQNEAQ (reference sequence). This CDR3 has 13 amino acids. V lost 5 bases, J lost 3 bases, and 11 bases lay in between. The CDR3 region has the DNA TGTGCCAGCAGCCGAGGATCAATCTACGAGCAGTACTTC. Amino acid sequence: CASSRGSIYEQYF. Based on the CDR3 plus reference TRBV7-9 and TRBJ2-7, the full variable domain is DTGVSQNPRHKITKRGQNVTFRCDPISEHNRLYWYRQTLGQGPEFLTYFQNEAQLEKSRLLSDRFSAERPKGSFSTLEIQRTEQGDSAMYLCASSRGSIYEQYFGPGTRLTVT.

The V gene is TRBV5-1, the J gene TRBJ2-7, with TRBD1 matching 9 bases. Germline CDR1 SGHRS, CDR2 YFSETQ. Trimming at V came to 4 bases and at J to 7 bases, leaving 12 bases not matched to a gene. This CDR3 has 15 residues. The DNA for the CDR3 is TGCGCCAGCAGCCAAATACAGGGGGCGCGGTTGGAGCAGTACTTC. This codes for CASSQIQGARLEQYF.

The chain links TRBV20-1 to TRBJ1-6; the match to TRBD1 covers 9 bases. Unmatched junction bases numbered 10, after V lost 5 bases and J lost 5 bases. CDR3 size: 16 residues. Germline V gene data show CDR1 as DFQATT and CDR2 as SNEGSKA (reference sequence). The CDR3 reads CSAPQSGQGNNSPLHF. The CDR3 DNA reads TGCAGTGCTCCCCAGTCCGGACAGGGGAATAATTCACCCCTCCACTTT.

A few counts support this clonotype. J is TRBJ2-2 and V is TRBV7-2, with unresolved D. CDR1 SGHTA and CDR2 FQGNSA come from the germline V gene. Trimming removed 2 bases from V and 6 bases from J, with 1 base in between. The CDR3 extends over 11 amino acids. In nucleotides, the CDR3 is TGTGCCAGCAGCTTACCCGGGGAGCTGTTTTTT. Protein sequence: CASSLPGELFF.

The gene calls are TRBV3-1 and TRBJ2-1; perhaps TRBD2 as D (6 bases). Trimming took 2 bases from V and 6 from J, leaving 14 bases between them. Germline V gene sequence: CDR1 LGHDT, CDR2 YNNKEL (reference sequence). The CDR3 covers 15 residues. CDR3 loop: CASSQNEGAGNEQFF. In nucleotides, the CDR3 is TGTGCCAGCAGCCAAAACGAGGGAGCGGGCAATGAGCAGTTCTTC.

This clonotype showed up many times. The rearrangement joins TRBV12-3 or TRBV12-4 to TRBJ1-6, with no clear D. This CDR3 contains 12 residues. The V and J ends lost 6 bases and 8 bases respectively, with 8 bases between them. The CDR3 sequence is CASSQGHSPLHF. In DNA form, the CDR3 reads TGTGCCAGCAGCCAAGGGCATTCACCCCTCCACTTT.

In its sample, this clonotype was seen many times. This sequence joins TRBV28 and TRBJ1-5, with no clear D. Trimming pared 9 bases from V and 2 bases from J, leaving 17 bases between. The CDR3 sequence is 15 residues long. The germline gives CDR1 MDHEN, CDR2 SYDVKM. The CDR3 loop is CASLPPGTGNQPQHF. The DNA of the CDR3 is TGTGCCAGTTTGCCACCGGGTACGGGCAATCAGCCCCAGCATTTT.

The chain recombines TRBV18 with TRBJ1-2; 8 bases fit TRBD1. After removal of 2 bases from V and 4 bases from J, the junction contained 6 bases not matched to a gene. Germline assignment: CDR1 KGHSH and CDR2 LQKENI. This CDR3 region has 15 residues. CDR3 in DNA: TGTGCCAGCTCACCAGGACAGGGAGGGTCCTATGGCTACACCTTC. Translation: CASSPGQGGSYGYTF.

This clonotype was observed at least ten times. The V gene is TRBV20-1, the J gene TRBJ1-6; D is perhaps TRBD1 (6 bases). Germline assignment: CDR1 DFQATT and CDR2 SNEGSKA (reference sequence). The CDR3 loop spans 15 amino acids. V was trimmed by 2 bases and J by 1 base, leaving 9 bases between them. CDR3 sequence reads: CSARRQGSYNSPLHF. Written as DNA, the CDR3 is TGCAGTGCTAGAAGGCAGGGGTCCTATAATTCACCCCTCCACTTT.

There are many counts of this clonotype. The chain carries TRBV7-3 and TRBJ2-3; D call uncertain. Deletions cut 5 bases from V and 4 bases from J, with 16 bases between. Germline V gene data show CDR1 as SGHTA and CDR2 as FQGTGA. The CDR3 is 15 residues long. The CDR3 protein is CASSLNIVEADTQYF. The CDR3 DNA reads TGTGCCAGCAGCCTCAATATCGTCGAGGCAGATACGCAGTATTTT.

The CDR3 DNA sequence: TGTGCCAGCAGCGGGGCAGATACGCAGTATTTT. Translating gives CASSGADTQYF. This sequence joins TRBV3-1 and TRBJ2-3; no clear D. The germline V gene has CDR1 LGHDT and CDR2 YNNKEL (reference sequence). The CDR3 is 11 residues long. V was shortened by 5 bases and J by 4 bases, with 4 bases between the two germline ends.

A single count supports this clonotype. The chain combines TRBV15 with TRBJ1-6; D remains unclear. The V gene's germline CDR1 is LNHNV and CDR2 YYDKDF (reference sequence). The CDR3 is made up of 13 amino acids. V gave up 3 bases and J gave up 8 bases, with 8 bases separating them. CDR3 nucleotide sequence: TGTGCCACCAGCAGCGGGAAGCATTCACCCCTCCACTTT. Protein sequence: CATSSGKHSPLHF.

This clonotype was seen at least ten times. The chain employs TRBV4-1 and TRBJ1-5; D call uncertain. Germline CDR1 is MGHRA and CDR2 is YSYEKL. The ends were cut back, 6 bases at V and 7 bases at J, with 16 bases in the middle. CDR3 length: 14 residues. This chain's CDR3 is CASRGSGTWQPQHF. CDR3 DNA sequence: TGCGCCAGCAGAGGTAGTGGAACGTGGCAGCCCCAGCATTTT.

In this sample, this clonotype turned up a few times. The rearrangement joins TRBV4-1 to TRBJ2-7; TRBD2 might be the D (6 bases). V was shortened by 3 bases and J by 6 bases, with 12 bases between the two germline ends. This CDR3 spans 13 amino acids. Germline CDR1 is MGHRA and CDR2 is YSYEKL. The CDR3 spells CASSHMGLTEQYF. The CDR3 DNA reads as TGCGCCAGCAGCCATATGGGACTCACCGAGCAGTACTTC.

The CDR3 DNA reads TGTGCCAGCACCAAGGGTGGGCAGGGGAACGAGCAGTACTTC. Protein sequence: CASTKGGQGNEQYF. The rearrangement joins TRBV6-5 to TRBJ2-7; weak D call: TRBD1 (6 bases). Germline V gene lookup returns CDR1 MNHEY and CDR2 SVGAGI. V lost 7 bases and J lost 5, with 18 bases in between. The CDR3 loop spans 14 amino acids.

This clonotype was recorded many times. This chain joins TRBV5-1 and TRBJ1-1, with TRBD1 matching 8 bases. The CDR3 spans 15 residues. CDR1 and CDR2 from the germline V gene are SGHRS and YFSETQ. Unmatched junction bases numbered 2, after V lost 0 bases and J lost 1 base. The CDR3: CASSLDGQGNTEAFF. The CDR3 DNA sequence: TGCGCCAGCAGCTTGGACGGACAGGGGAACACTGAAGCTTTCTTT.

With respect to this clonotype: This may stem from a read error, because a much larger clone lies one nucleotide away. J is TRBJ1-6 and V is TRBV6-6; tentatively, D is TRBD1 (5 bases). The CDR3 is 14 amino acids. The germline V and J ends were trimmed by 6 bases and 7 bases, with 13 bases remaining between them. The germline gives CDR1 MNHNY, CDR2 SVGAGI (reference sequence). As DNA, the CDR3 is TGTGCCAGCAGACAGATAGGGGCCAATTCACCCCTCCACTTT. Its protein product is CASRQIGANSPLHF.

This clonotype was counted between two and nine times. V usage is TRBV6-5 and J usage is TRBJ2-4; TRBD2 aligns across 12 bases. V lost 6 bases and J lost 2; bases outside the gene matches: 11. The CDR3 spans 18 residues. From germline, CDR1 is MNHEY and CDR2 SVGAGI. CDR3 bases: TGTGCCAGCAGCAAAGGAGCTAGCGGGGGGGTAACCAAAAACATTCAGTACTTC. This translates into CASSKGASGGVTKNIQYF.